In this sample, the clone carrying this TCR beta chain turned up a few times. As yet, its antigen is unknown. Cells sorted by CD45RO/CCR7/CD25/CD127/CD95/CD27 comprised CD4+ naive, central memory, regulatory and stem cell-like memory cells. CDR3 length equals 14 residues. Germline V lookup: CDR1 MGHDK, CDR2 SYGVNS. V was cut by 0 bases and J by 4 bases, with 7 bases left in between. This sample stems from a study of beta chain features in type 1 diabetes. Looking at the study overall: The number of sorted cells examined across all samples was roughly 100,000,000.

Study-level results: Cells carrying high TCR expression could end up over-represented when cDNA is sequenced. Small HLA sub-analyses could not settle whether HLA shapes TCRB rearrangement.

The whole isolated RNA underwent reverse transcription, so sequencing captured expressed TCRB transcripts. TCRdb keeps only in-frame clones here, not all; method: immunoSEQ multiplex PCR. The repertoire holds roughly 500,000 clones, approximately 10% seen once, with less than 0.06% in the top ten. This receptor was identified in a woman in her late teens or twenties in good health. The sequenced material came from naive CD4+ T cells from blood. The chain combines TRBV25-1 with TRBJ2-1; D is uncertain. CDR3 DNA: TGTGCCAGCAGTGAATATTTCGGGTACAATGAGCAGTTCTTC. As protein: CASSEYFGYNEQFF.